The source of this T cell receptor beta chain is a study of CD8 T cells in ankylosing spondylitis. On this clonotype: Antigen unknown.

The CDR3 totals 13 residues. V lost 8 bases, J lost 5 bases, and 15 bases lay in between. CDR1 and CDR2 (germline): MNHEY, SMNVEV (reference sequence). Study-wide findings and caveats: What appeared characteristic of ankylosing spondylitis blood was a TCR beta motif of eight or nine highly homologous variants. In the blood and synovial fluid of reactive arthritis, some motif variants had been previously reported. Disease-linked clones had a CD8+ phenotype and relatively low frequency in peripheral blood.

TCRdb re-called the 5' RACE reads with MiXCR, one entry per CDR3 protein. This table has roughly 260,000 distinct CDR3 sequences, roughly 20% appearing once. This TCR came from a male donor with ankylosing spondylitis or in good health (not recorded which). The sequencing input was blood, either unsorted or a sorted T cell fraction (not recorded which). This chain links TRBV27 with TRBJ1-1, with D hard to call. This CDR3 is CASQRPGRTEAFF. DNA of the CDR3: TGTGCCAGCCAAAGGCCCGGGAGGACTGAAGCTTTCTTT.